These 15 T cell receptor beta chains originate from one sample sequenced in a study of CD8 T cells in ankylosing spondylitis. MiXCR, run by TCRdb on the 5' RACE reads, gives a single entry per CDR3 protein. The profile covers fewer than 400,000 distinct CDR3 sequences, with approximately 15% appearing a single time and around 0.99% taken by the ten largest. The sample taken for sequencing was blood, either unsorted or a sorted T cell fraction (not recorded which). The receptor source for this set is a male donor with ankylosing spondylitis or in good health (not recorded which).

This chain connects TRBV29-1 to TRBJ2-2; 8 nucleotides agree with TRBD2. The CDR3 is 14 amino acids. J lost 6 bases, V lost 3 bases, and 6 bases had no gene match. The germline gives CDR1 SQVTM, CDR2 ANQGSEA. This chain's CDR3 is CSVDEGLGAGELFF. CDR3 DNA: TGCAGCGTTGATGAGGGACTAGGCGCCGGGGAGCTGTTTTTT.

The chain has TRBV25-1 and TRBJ2-3; 11 bases line up with TRBD2. Germline lookup yields CDR1 MGHDK and CDR2 SYGVNS. J lost 0 bases, V lost 2 bases, and 1 base had no gene match. The CDR3 is 16 residues long. CDR3 nucleotide sequence: TGTGCCAGCAGTGAACTAGCGGGGGGTAGCACAGATACGCAGTATTTT. Translation gives CASSELAGGSTDTQYF.

The V gene is TRBV7-2, the J gene TRBJ2-1; D gene ambiguous. Between the trimmed V and J ends, which lost 1 base and 4 bases, there was a span of 11 bases. The length of the CDR3 is 15 residues. Germline V CDR1 and CDR2: SGHTA, FQGNSA. The CDR3 loop reads CASSLVADIYNEQFF. The CDR3 region has the DNA TGTGCCAGCAGCTTAGTTGCTGACATTTACAATGAGCAGTTCTTC.

This clonotype was picked up one time. The chain combines TRBV11-2 with TRBJ1-6, with unresolved D. The germline CDR1 and CDR2 sequences are SGHAT and FQNNGV. V shed 4 bases and J shed 10 bases, with 14 bases lying between them. The CDR3 loop spans 14 amino acids. CDR3 sequence (DNA): TGTGCCAGCAGCTCCATGAGGGCTAGGTCACCCCTCCACTTT. It is translated as CASSSMRARSPLHF. Together with reference TRBV11-2 and TRBJ1-6, the CDR3 gives the full variable domain: EAGVAQSPRYKIIEKRQSVAFWCNPISGHATLYWYQQILGQGPKLLIQFQNNGVVDDSQLPKDRFSAERLKGVDSTLKIQPAKLEDSAVYLCASSSMRARSPLHFGNGTRLTVT.

The chain uses TRBV5-1 and TRBJ2-2; D is uncertain. CDR3 length equals 16 residues. V lost 2 bases and J lost 6, with 17 bases in between. CDR1 and CDR2 (germline): SGHRS, YFSETQ. CDR3 region: CASSFQAQAAAGELFF. In nucleotides, the CDR3 is TGCGCCAGCAGCTTCCAGGCCCAGGCTGCGGCCGGGGAGCTGTTTTTT.

The rearrangement uses TRBV3-1 and TRBJ2-3; the D is unclear. V lost 2 bases, J lost 4 bases, and 7 bases lay in between. The germline V gene encodes CDR1 LGHDT and CDR2 YNNKEL (reference sequence). This CDR3 comprises 13 residues. In DNA form, the CDR3 reads TGTGCCAGCAGCCAATATGGTGCAGATACGCAGTATTTT. It codes for CASSQYGADTQYF.

This clonotype was seen only a few times. J is TRBJ1-1 and V is TRBV5-1; 7 bases match TRBD1. CDR3 size: 15 residues. V lost 4 bases and J lost 5; bases outside the gene matches: 11. Germline-derived CDR1 and CDR2 are SGHRS and YFSETQ. The CDR3 loop is CASSGGQITQTEAFF. Written as DNA, the CDR3 is TGCGCCAGCAGCGGGGGACAGATAACTCAAACTGAAGCTTTCTTT.

This clonotype was seen only a few times. The CDR3 loop is CASSLGDRGPATNEKLFF. DNA of the CDR3: TGCGCCAGCAGCTTGGGGGACAGGGGGCCAGCAACTAATGAAAAACTGTTTTTT. The chain has TRBV5-1 and TRBJ1-4; 12 nucleotides line up with TRBD1. V lost 0 bases and J lost 0; bases outside the gene matches: 3. The CDR3 loop spans 18 amino acids. Germline assignment: CDR1 SGHRS and CDR2 YFSETQ.

This clonotype has only a few counts. V is TRBV10-1 and J is TRBJ2-4, with TRBD1 identical over 11 bases. There are 16 residues in the CDR3. CDR1 is WNHNN, CDR2 SYGVQD, per germline (reference sequence). The ends lost 6 bases at V and 4 bases at J; junction bases unmatched: 8. The CDR3 sequence is CASRARDRGSKNIQYF. CDR3 DNA sequence: TGCGCCAGCAGAGCTCGGGACAGGGGGTCAAAAAACATTCAGTACTTC.

This clonotype appeared a few times. The rearrangement links TRBV11-3 to TRBJ2-1; D gene uncertain. This CDR3 is built from 14 residues. Trimming left V 4 bases short and J 2 bases short, with 9 bases between. CDR1 and CDR2 from the germline V gene are SGHNT and YENEEA. In DNA form, the CDR3 reads TGTGCCAGCAGCTACGGCGGTACCTACAATGAGCAGTTCTTC. This encodes CASSYGGTYNEQFF.

This clonotype has just one count. This sequence joins TRBV20-1 and TRBJ2-1, with a tentative D call TRBD1 (6 bases). Germline-derived CDR1 and CDR2 are DFQATT and SNEGSKA (reference sequence). The ends were cut back, 2 bases at V and 2 bases at J, with 16 bases in the middle. The CDR3 is made up of 16 amino acids. CDR3 in DNA: TGCAGTGCTAGATCCCGCCGGACAGCTCCCTACAATGAGCAGTTCTTC. Its protein is CSARSRRTAPYNEQFF.

This clonotype was found a few times. The genes are TRBV7-8 and TRBJ2-1; the match to TRBD2 covers 14 bases. The CDR3 is 17 amino acids. Germline V CDR1 and CDR2: SGHVS, FQNEAQ. V was pared by 5 bases and J by 7 bases, with 10 bases of the junction left unmatched. CDR3: CASSGRRGTSGSNEQFF. The CDR3 DNA reads TGTGCCAGCAGCGGGCGGCGGGGGACTAGCGGGAGTAATGAGCAGTTCTTC.

This rearrangement joins TRBV20-1 to TRBJ2-4, with TRBD2 identical over 12 bases. Germline trimming cut 6 bases from V and 6 bases from J; bases unmatched to any gene: 3. This CDR3 region has 13 residues. Germline V CDR1 and CDR2: DFQATT, SNEGSKA (reference sequence). CDR3 in amino acids: CSARLAGVNIQYF. Written as DNA, the CDR3 is TGCAGTGCAAGACTAGCGGGAGTAAACATTCAGTACTTC.

In this sample, this clonotype turned up a few times. The CDR3 region has the DNA TGCAGCGTTGCCGTAGGGGACGAGCAGTACTTC. This codes for CSVAVGDEQYF. This rearrangement joins TRBV29-1 to TRBJ2-7; TRBD1 is a possible D gene (5 bases). The CDR3 consists of 11 residues. V was cut by 4 bases and J by 5 bases, with 9 bases left in between. Germline V gene sequence: CDR1 SQVTM, CDR2 ANQGSEA.

V is TRBV19 and J is TRBJ2-3; D not certain. CDR3 length: 12 residues. Germline assignment: CDR1 LNHDA and CDR2 SQIVND (reference sequence). V lost 5 bases, J lost 14 bases, and 17 bases lay in between. CDR3 sequence reads: CASSVDRDLPYF. CDR3 coding DNA: TGTGCCAGTAGTGTCGACCGAGACCTGCCGTATTTT.